Below, 11 T cell receptor beta chains from the same sample are listed, as sequenced in a study of identical twins. TCRdb reprocessed the 5' RACE reads via MiXCR and lists one record per CDR3 protein. The repertoire consists of hundreds of thousands of distinct CDR3 sequences, with 18% occurring once and the leading ten covering roughly 13%. These data also formed part of another study, on T cells expressing NK-cell markers.

Sequenced material: PBMCs. The receptor set was obtained from a woman younger than 30 in good health.

V and J are TRBV19 and TRBJ2-7; the D is unclear. Trimming removed 4 bases from V and 0 bases from J, with 13 bases in between. Germline V lookup: CDR1 LNHDA, CDR2 SQIVND (reference sequence). The CDR3 has 15 residues. CDR3 nucleotide sequence: TGTGCCAGTAGTAATGCGTTCCGTAACTCCTACGAGCAGTACTTC. It codes for CASSNAFRNSYEQYF.

The chain recombines TRBV10-3 with TRBJ1-1, with 9 positions matching TRBD1. V shed 6 bases, J shed 8 bases, and the junction held 4 bases outside the gene matches. CDR1 is ENHRY, CDR2 SYGVKD, per germline. This CDR3 is 12 amino acids long. The CDR3 coding sequence is TGTGCCATCAGCGGGACAGGGCTCGAAGCTTTCTTT. It is translated as CAISGTGLEAFF.

This clonotype was counted a few times. J is TRBJ2-7 and V is TRBV5-1; 12 bases match TRBD1. The length of the CDR3 is 15 residues. The germline CDR1 and CDR2 sequences are SGHRS and YFSETQ. After removal of 0 bases from V and 5 bases from J, the junction contained 3 bases not matched to a gene. The CDR3 loop is CASSLGDRGRNEQYF. DNA for the CDR3: TGCGCCAGCAGCTTGGGGGACAGGGGGCGGAACGAGCAGTACTTC. Based on the CDR3 plus reference TRBV5-1 and TRBJ2-7, the full variable domain is KAGVTQTPRYLIKTRGQQVTLSCSPISGHRSVSWYQQTPGQGLQFLFEYFSETQRNKGNFPGRFSGRQFSNSRSEMNVSTLELGDSALYLCASSLGDRGRNEQYFGPGTRLTVT.

CDR3 DNA sequence: TGTGCCAGCAGCTTAGGGCTTGTGCGGGTCTACACAGATACGCAGTATTTT. Residues: CASSLGLVRVYTDTQYF. This rearrangement joins TRBV7-2 to TRBJ2-3, with D possibly matching TRBD2 (5 bases). V lost 1 base and J lost 2, with 16 bases in between. Germline loops: CDR1 SGHTA, CDR2 FQGNSA. There are 17 residues in the CDR3.

This clonotype has ten or more counts. For the CDR3, the DNA is TGTGCCAGCAGTTGGGGGGACAGGGGGTACGAGCAGTACTTC. It codes for CASSWGDRGYEQYF. The V call is TRBV12-3 or TRBV12-4, the J call TRBJ2-7, with 11 bases aligning to TRBD1. J gave up 4 bases and V 4 bases, and 3 bases lay outside the gene matches. The CDR3 is 14 residues long.

The CDR3: CASSLGSWDRLYNEQFF. CDR3 coding DNA: TGCGCCAGCAGCTTGGGATCGTGGGACAGACTATACAATGAGCAGTTCTTC. The chain uses TRBV5-1 and TRBJ2-1; the match to TRBD1 covers 7 bases. This CDR3 contains 17 residues. J lost 4 bases, V lost 0 bases, and 10 bases had no gene match. CDR1 and CDR2 (germline): SGHRS, YFSETQ.

This clonotype was detected a few times. V and J are TRBV7-9 and TRBJ2-7; D is undetermined. Germline values: CDR1 SEHNR, CDR2 FQNEAQ (reference sequence). V was clipped by 2 bases and J by 5 bases, with 10 bases between them. The length of the CDR3 is 13 residues. The CDR3 here is CASSLYGPDEQYF. CDR3 DNA sequence: TGTGCCAGCAGCTTATATGGTCCAGACGAGCAGTACTTC.

This chain links TRBV2 with TRBJ2-1; D possibly corresponds to TRBD1 (6 bases). Germline values: CDR1 SNHLY, CDR2 FYNNEI. V dropped 1 base and J dropped 7 bases, with 14 bases sitting between them. The CDR3 is 15 residues long. The CDR3 DNA follows: TGTGCCAGCAGTGAAGGCAGGGGAAAGAGGAATGAGCAGTTCTTC. As protein: CASSEGRGKRNEQFF.

This chain links TRBV30 with TRBJ2-3; 7 bases map to TRBD2. This CDR3 region has 14 residues. After removal of 0 bases from V and 5 bases from J, the junction contained 5 bases not matched to a gene. Germline V gene lookup returns CDR1 GTSNPN and CDR2 SVGIG (reference sequence). CDR3 bases: TGTGCCTGGAGTGTCGGCGGGAGCCAAGATACGCAGTATTTT. Protein: CAWSVGGSQDTQYF.

This clonotype was seen only once. V and J are TRBV7-2 and TRBJ2-7; the D gene is possibly TRBD1 (5 bases). V shed 0 bases and J shed 0 bases, with 15 bases lying between them. Germline V gene lookup returns CDR1 SGHTA and CDR2 FQGNSA. The CDR3 contains 17 residues. CDR3 loop: CASSLAQGRPNSYEQYF. The CDR3 coding sequence is TGTGCCAGCAGCTTAGCGCAGGGCAGACCTAACTCCTACGAGCAGTACTTC.

The sample holds a few counts of this clonotype. The J gene is TRBJ2-7, the V gene TRBV5-1; D not certain. CDR1 and CDR2 (germline): SGHRS, YFSETQ. Trimming removed 0 bases from V and 6 bases from J, with 4 bases in between. CDR3 length: 11 amino acids. The CDR3 spells CASSLESEQYF. CDR3 bases: TGCGCCAGCAGCTTGGAAAGCGAGCAGTACTTC.